Here is one TCR beta chain with its context. The sample belongs to a study of T cells in Graves' hyperthyroidism and ophthalmopathy. Amplified TCR beta CDR3 regions derived from RNA transcripts. HTBI primers were used for first-round RT-PCR of the TCR CDR3. One entry per CDR3 protein, called by TCRdb with MiXCR from the multiplex PCR reads. The table shows about 210,000 distinct CDR3 sequences, with 17% occurring only once. This CDR3 has 16 amino acids. CDR1 is SGHRS and CDR2 is YFSETQ in the germline V gene. The J segment lost 5 bases and the V segment lost 0 bases, leaving 7 bases of the junction unmatched.

The source material was blood. The chain has TRBV5-1 and TRBJ2-2, with 7 bases fitting TRBD1. This clonotype was obtained from a man in his fifties or sixties with Graves' hyperthyroidism. The chain's CDR3 is CASSLGQGFPTGELFF. In nucleotides, the CDR3 is TGCGCCAGCAGCTTGGGACAGGGTTTCCCGACCGGGGAGCTGTTTTTT.